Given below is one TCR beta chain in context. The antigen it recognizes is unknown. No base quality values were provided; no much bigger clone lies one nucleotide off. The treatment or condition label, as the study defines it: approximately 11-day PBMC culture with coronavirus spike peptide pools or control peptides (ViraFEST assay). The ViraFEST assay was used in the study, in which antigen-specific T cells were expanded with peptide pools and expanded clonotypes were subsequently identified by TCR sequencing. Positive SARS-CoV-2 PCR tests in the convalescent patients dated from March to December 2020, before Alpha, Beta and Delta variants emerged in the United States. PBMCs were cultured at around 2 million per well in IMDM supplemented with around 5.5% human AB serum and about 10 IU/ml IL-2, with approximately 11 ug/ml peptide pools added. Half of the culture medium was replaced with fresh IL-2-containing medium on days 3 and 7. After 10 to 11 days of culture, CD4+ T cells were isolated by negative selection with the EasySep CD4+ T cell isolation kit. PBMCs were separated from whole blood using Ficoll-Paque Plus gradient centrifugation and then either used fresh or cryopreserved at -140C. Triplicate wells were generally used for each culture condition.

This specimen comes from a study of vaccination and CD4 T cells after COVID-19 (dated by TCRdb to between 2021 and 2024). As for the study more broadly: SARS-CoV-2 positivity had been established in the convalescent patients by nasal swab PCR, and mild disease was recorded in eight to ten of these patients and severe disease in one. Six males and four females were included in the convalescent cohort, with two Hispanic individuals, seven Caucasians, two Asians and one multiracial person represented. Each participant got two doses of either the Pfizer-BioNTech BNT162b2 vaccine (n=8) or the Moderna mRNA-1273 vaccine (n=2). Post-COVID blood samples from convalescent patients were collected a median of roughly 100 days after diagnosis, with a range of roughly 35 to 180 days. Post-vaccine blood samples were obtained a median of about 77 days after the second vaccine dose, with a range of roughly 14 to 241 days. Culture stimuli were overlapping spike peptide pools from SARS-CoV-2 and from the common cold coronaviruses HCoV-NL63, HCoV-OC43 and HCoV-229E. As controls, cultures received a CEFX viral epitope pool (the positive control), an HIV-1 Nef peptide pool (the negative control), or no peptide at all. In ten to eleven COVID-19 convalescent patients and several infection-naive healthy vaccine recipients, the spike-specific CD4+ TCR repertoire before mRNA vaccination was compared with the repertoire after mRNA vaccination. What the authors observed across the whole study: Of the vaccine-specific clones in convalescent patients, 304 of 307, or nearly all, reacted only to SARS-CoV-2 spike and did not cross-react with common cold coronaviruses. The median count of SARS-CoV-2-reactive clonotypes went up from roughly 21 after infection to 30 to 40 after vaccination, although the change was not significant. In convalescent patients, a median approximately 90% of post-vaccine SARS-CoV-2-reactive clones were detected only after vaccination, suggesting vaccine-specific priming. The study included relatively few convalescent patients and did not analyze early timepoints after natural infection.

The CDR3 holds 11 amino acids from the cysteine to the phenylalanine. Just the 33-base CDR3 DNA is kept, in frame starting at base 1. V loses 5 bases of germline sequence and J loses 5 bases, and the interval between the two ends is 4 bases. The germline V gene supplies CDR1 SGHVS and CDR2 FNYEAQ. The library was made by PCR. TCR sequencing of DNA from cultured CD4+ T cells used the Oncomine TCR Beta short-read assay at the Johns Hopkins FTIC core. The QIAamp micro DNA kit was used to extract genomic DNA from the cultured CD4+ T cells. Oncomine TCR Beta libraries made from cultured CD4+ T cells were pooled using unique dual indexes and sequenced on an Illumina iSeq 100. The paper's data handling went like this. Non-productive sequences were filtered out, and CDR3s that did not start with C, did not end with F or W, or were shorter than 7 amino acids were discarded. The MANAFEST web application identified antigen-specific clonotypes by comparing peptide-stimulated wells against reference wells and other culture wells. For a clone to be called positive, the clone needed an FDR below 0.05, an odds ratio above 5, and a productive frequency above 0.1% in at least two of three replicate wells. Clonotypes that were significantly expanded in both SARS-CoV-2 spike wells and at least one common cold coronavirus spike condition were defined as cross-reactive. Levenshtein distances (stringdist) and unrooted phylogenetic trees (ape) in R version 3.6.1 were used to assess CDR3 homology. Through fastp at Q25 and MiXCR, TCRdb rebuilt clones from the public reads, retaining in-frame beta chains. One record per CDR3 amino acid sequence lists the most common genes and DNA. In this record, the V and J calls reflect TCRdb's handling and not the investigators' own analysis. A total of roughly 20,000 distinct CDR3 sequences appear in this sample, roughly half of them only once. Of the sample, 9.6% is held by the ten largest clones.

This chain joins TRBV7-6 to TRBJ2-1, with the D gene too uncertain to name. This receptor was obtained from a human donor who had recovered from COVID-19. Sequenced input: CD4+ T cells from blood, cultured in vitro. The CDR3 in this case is CASSTNNEQFF. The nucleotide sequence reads TGTGCCAGCAGCACCAACAATGAGCAGTTCTTC.